This T cell receptor beta chain came from a study of T cells in Graves' hyperthyroidism and ophthalmopathy. Diagnoses were made from clinical symptoms, serum measures (thyroxine and TRAb), thyroid ultrasound and orbital computed tomography. Germline loops: CDR1 SNHLY, CDR2 FYNNEI. The CDR3 is made up of 14 amino acids. V lost 2 bases, J lost 3 bases, and 11 bases lay in between. Study-level results: The majority of expanded thyroid clonotypes above 0.001 also appeared in blood. A 13 V-J signature model discriminated ophthalmopathy versus stable hyperthyroidism.

Concerning this clonotype: What it recognizes is unknown.

Amplification of TCR beta CDR3 regions used RNA as the template. TCR CDR3 underwent first-round RT-PCR with the HTBI primer set. TCRdb analysed the multiplex PCR reads with MiXCR anew, one entry per CDR3 protein. The top ten hold about two fifths of the sample, which has 480,000 or so distinct CDR3 sequences, around 43% seen once. Material: peripheral blood or thyroid tissue (not recorded which). The receptor was derived from an adult woman with Graves' disease, either hyperthyroidism or ophthalmopathy (not recorded which). This chain links TRBV2 with TRBJ2-7; a weak D match, TRBD1 (6 bases). Written as DNA, the CDR3 is TGTGCCAGCAGTGAATTGGGGGACATCTACGAGCAGTACTTC. This codes for CASSELGDIYEQYF.